The rows below give T cell receptor beta chains drawn from one sample of a study of T cell changes during pregnancy in multiple sclerosis. Clones were sequenced by immunoSEQ multiplex PCR, and TCRdb holds only the in-frame ones, with some missing. The table includes tens of thousands of clones, more than 75% detected once. The sample in question was CD8+ T cells from peripheral blood mononuclear cells, obtained after pregnancy. These receptors originate from a female donor with multiple sclerosis, enrolled in a pregnancy study. Each CDR3 is given with its conserved first and last residue. A D gene is named only where the DNA matches it firmly. The listing skips clone size in some rows; elsewhere it reads once, few, many or a size class.

size: .; D: TRBD1; J: TRBJ2-7; V: TRBV9; DNA: TGTGCCAGCAGCGTTGGACAGGGGGCGCTATCCGAGCAGTACTTC; CDR3: CASSVGQGALSEQYF
size: .; D: TRBD1; J: TRBJ1-2; V: TRBV27; DNA: TGTGCCAGCAGTCCGCCCCCGGGACAGGGCTTCTATGGCTACACCTTC; CDR3: CASSPPPGQGFYGYTF
size: .; D: TRBD1; J: TRBJ2-1; V: TRBV27; DNA: TGTGCCAGCAGTCACGGACAGGGAAGCGGCAATGAGCAGTTCTTC; CDR3: CASSHGQGSGNEQFF
size: .; D: .; J: TRBJ2-3; V: TRBV25-1; DNA: TGTGCCAGCAGTCCCGGACACGGGGATACGCAGTATTTT; CDR3: CASSPGHGDTQYF
size: .; D: .; J: TRBJ1-4; V: TRBV30; DNA: TGTGCCTGGAGCCGGTTAGGGGGAACTAATGAAAAACTGTTTTTT; CDR3: CAWSRLGGTNEKLFF
size: .; D: TRBD1; J: TRBJ2-1; V: TRBV30; DNA: TGTGCCTGGATGCCCGGGACAGGGGGCATCAATGAGCAGTTCTTC; CDR3: CAWMPGTGGINEQFF
size: .; D: .; J: TRBJ2-7; V: TRBV11-2; DNA: TGTGCCAGCAGCTCCTCCTCAAGGGGCGAGCAGTACTTC; CDR3: CASSSSSRGEQYF
size: .; D: .; J: TRBJ2-5; V: TRBV5-5; DNA: TGTGCCAGCAGCATCGGACAGAGAGAGACCCAGTACTTC; CDR3: CASSIGQRETQYF
size: .; D: .; J: TRBJ2-3; V: TRBV4-1; DNA: TGCGCCAGCAGCCAAGCGGGGGGCCTGGATACGCAGTATTTT; CDR3: CASSQAGGLDTQYF
size: .; D: TRBD2; J: TRBJ2-7; V: TRBV27; DNA: TGTGCCAGCAGTCCCAGCTTAGGGACTATTTACGAGCAGTACTTC; CDR3: CASSPSLGTIYEQYF
size: .; D: .; J: TRBJ2-5; V: TRBV7-9; DNA: TGTGCCATTCAGGGACTGGTCCGGGGGACCCAGTACTTC; CDR3: CAIQGLVRGTQYF
size: .; D: TRBD1; J: TRBJ1-1; V: TRBV15; DNA: TGTGCCTCTGGCGGGACAGGGCGTGTGAACACTGAAGCTTTCTTT; CDR3: CASGGTGRVNTEAFF
size: few; D: .; J: TRBJ1-3; V: TRBV13; DNA: TGTGCCAGCAGCGCTCCCGGGGGAGACACCATATATTTT; CDR3: CASSAPGGDTIYF
size: .; D: TRBD1; J: TRBJ1-1; V: TRBV5-1; DNA: TGCGCCAGCAGCGTCCGGGACAGCAACACTGAAGCTTTCTTT; CDR3: CASSVRDSNTEAFF
size: .; D: TRBD2; J: TRBJ2-7; V: TRBV9; DNA: TGTGCCAGCAGCGGAACAGCGGGGGGCCTCACCTACGAGCAGTACTTC; CDR3: CASSGTAGGLTYEQYF
size: .; D: TRBD2; J: TRBJ2-1; V: TRBV28; DNA: TGTGCCAGTAATGGGGGGGTTGACTACAATGAGCAGTTCTTC; CDR3: CASNGGVDYNEQFF
size: .; D: .; J: TRBJ2-3; V: TRBV5-1; DNA: TGCGCCAGCTCTCCTTACTTCACAGATACGCAGTATTTT; CDR3: CASSPYFTDTQYF
size: .; D: TRBD1; J: TRBJ1-3; V: TRBV5-1; DNA: TGCGCCAGCAGCTCGACAGGGGGAAACACCATATATTTT; CDR3: CASSSTGGNTIYF
size: .; D: .; J: TRBJ2-3; V: TRBV7-8; DNA: TGTGCCAGCAGTCAATTAGTTTTTTCTAGCACAGATACGCAGTATTTT; CDR3: CASSQLVFSSTDTQYF
size: .; D: .; J: TRBJ2-5; V: TRBV28; DNA: TGTGCCAGCAGTCTCCCGGAGGGGCGGACGGAGACCCAGTACTTC; CDR3: CASSLPEGRTETQYF
size: .; D: TRBD1; J: TRBJ1-2; V: TRBV28; DNA: TGTGCCAGCAGTTTTCCCTCCCGGGACAGCAGCGGCTACACCTTC; CDR3: CASSFPSRDSSGYTF
size: many; D: .; J: TRBJ2-2; V: TRBV19; DNA: TGTGCCAGTAGTCCGGGACTGGATCTTACTACCGGGGAGCTGTTTTTT; CDR3: CASSPGLDLTTGELFF
size: .; D: .; J: TRBJ2-4; V: TRBV6-1; DNA: TGTGCCAGCAGTGAGAGGATGGCCCAGGGTAACAGGGCCAAAAACATTCAGTACTTC; CDR3: CASSERMAQGNRAKNIQYF
size: .; D: TRBD2; J: TRBJ2-1; V: TRBV7-3; DNA: TGTGCCAGCAGCTACGGGGGGGCAGGGGAGCAGTTCTTC; CDR3: CASSYGGAGEQFF
size: .; D: TRBD1; J: TRBJ2-2; V: TRBV6-4; DNA: TGTGCCAGCAGTGGGACAGGGACAGGGGAGCTGTTTTTT; CDR3: CASSGTGTGELFF
size: .; D: .; J: TRBJ1-1; V: TRBV9; DNA: TGTGCCAGCAGCGCCCTCGGAGGGATGAACACTGAAGCTTTCTTT; CDR3: CASSALGGMNTEAFF
size: .; D: .; J: TRBJ2-7; V: TRBV6-5; DNA: TGTGCCAGCAGTGACAGCCACGAGCAGTACTTC; CDR3: CASSDSHEQYF
size: .; D: TRBD1; J: TRBJ2-3; V: TRBV7-3; DNA: TGTGCCAGCAGAACCTACCCCCGACAGGGGGCGCCCACAGATACGCAGTATTTT; CDR3: CASRTYPRQGAPTDTQYF
size: .; D: .; J: TRBJ2-5; V: TRBV7-9; DNA: TGTGCCAGCAGCCCCTTTTCCGTCTCAGCGCGGGAGACCCAGTACTTC; CDR3: CASSPFSVSARETQYF
size: .; D: .; J: TRBJ1-1; V: TRBV27; DNA: TGTGCCAGCAGCAGGCTGGGAGACACTGAAGCTTTCTTT; CDR3: CASSRLGDTEAFF
size: few; D: .; J: TRBJ2-2; V: TRBV29-1; DNA: TGCAGCGTTGACACGGGTACGGGGGAGCTGTTTTTT; CDR3: CSVDTGTGELFF
size: .; D: .; J: TRBJ1-5; V: TRBV2; DNA: TGTGCCAGCAGTGAAAGACACAGGTCGAATCAGCCCCAGCATTTT; CDR3: CASSERHRSNQPQHF
size: .; D: TRBD1; J: TRBJ2-1; V: TRBV7-3; DNA: TGTGCCAGCAGCGAAGAGACAGGGGTAGGGACCTACAATGAGCAGTTCTTC; CDR3: CASSEETGVGTYNEQFF
size: .; D: .; J: TRBJ1-2; V: TRBV9; DNA: TGTGCCAGCAGCGTAGTCGGGGGTCCCTATGGCTACACCTTC; CDR3: CASSVVGGPYGYTF
size: few; D: .; J: TRBJ2-7; V: TRBV18; DNA: TGTGCCAGCCGCCTAGGTACAACATACGAGCAGTACTTC; CDR3: CASRLGTTYEQYF
size: .; D: TRBD1; J: TRBJ2-2; V: TRBV6-5; DNA: TGTGCCAGCAGAAGGGACAGGGTGAACACCGGGGAGCTGTTTTTT; CDR3: CASRRDRVNTGELFF
size: .; D: .; J: TRBJ2-2; V: TRBV5-5; DNA: TGTGCCAGCAGCGAACATACCGGGTTATCCGGGGAGCTGTTTTTT; CDR3: CASSEHTGLSGELFF
size: .; D: .; J: TRBJ1-1; V: TRBV10-3; DNA: TGTGCCATCAGTGAGCCGGGGGGTAAGGCTGAAGCTTTCTTT; CDR3: CAISEPGGKAEAFF
size: .; D: .; J: TRBJ2-5; V: TRBV30; DNA: TGTGCCTGGACGGAGGGGGGACAGTACCAAGAGACCCAGTACTTC; CDR3: CAWTEGGQYQETQYF
size: once; D: .; J: TRBJ2-7; V: TRBV5-5; DNA: TGTGCCAGCAGCTTGGTCCCCGCGGTGGACGAGCAGTACTTC; CDR3: CASSLVPAVDEQYF
size: once; D: TRBD2; J: TRBJ2-1; V: TRBV27; DNA: TGTGCCAGTGCCGGGCGATTAGCGGGGCACAATGAGCAGTTCTTC; CDR3: CASAGRLAGHNEQFF
size: .; D: TRBD2; J: TRBJ2-1; V: TRBV5-5; DNA: TGTGCCAGCAGCTTTATAGCGGGGGGAACAGGCCAGTTCTTC; CDR3: CASSFIAGGTGQFF
size: .; D: .; J: TRBJ1-1; V: TRBV4-2; DNA: TGTGCCAGCAGCCTGTACTTGAACACTGAAGCTTTCTTT; CDR3: CASSLYLNTEAFF
size: .; D: .; J: TRBJ1-6; V: TRBV25-1; DNA: TGTGCCAGCAGCGTGGGACATGGAAATTCACCCCTCCACTTT; CDR3: CASSVGHGNSPLHF
size: .; D: TRBD1; J: TRBJ1-2; V: TRBV27; DNA: TGTGCCAGCAGTTTAAGACAGGGGGCTCATGGCTACACCTTC; CDR3: CASSLRQGAHGYTF
size: .; D: .; J: TRBJ2-7; V: TRBV4-1; DNA: TGCGCCAGCAGCCAAGCTCCCGGGACATCTACCTACGAGCAGTACTTC; CDR3: CASSQAPGTSTYEQYF
size: .; D: .; J: TRBJ1-1; V: TRBV11-3; DNA: TGTGCCAGCAGCTTAGGGGGAGGGGGGAACACTGAAGCTTTCTTT; CDR3: CASSLGGGGNTEAFF
size: .; D: .; J: TRBJ2-5; V: TRBV5-8; DNA: TGTGCCAGCAGCTTTTTTGGGGGGATTGGGGAGACCCAGTACTTC; CDR3: CASSFFGGIGETQYF
size: .; D: .; J: TRBJ1-1; V: TRBV25-1; DNA: TGTGCCAGCAGTGTACAGGGAGCCACTGAAGCTTTCTTT; CDR3: CASSVQGATEAFF
size: once; D: .; J: TRBJ1-5; V: TRBV7-8; DNA: TGTGCCAGCAGCCCAGATCTAACAGGGATCCCTGGCAATCAGCCCCAGCATTTT; CDR3: CASSPDLTGIPGNQPQHF
size: once; D: .; J: TRBJ2-7; V: TRBV19; DNA: TGTGCCAGCCAGGACGGGGGAGAGCAGTACTTC; CDR3: CASQDGGEQYF
size: .; D: TRBD1; J: TRBJ1-1; V: TRBV6-5; DNA: TGTGCCAGCAGGTTCAGGGGGCGAACTTTCTTT; CDR3: CASRFRGRTFF
size: .; D: .; J: TRBJ1-2; V: TRBV6-5; DNA: TGTGCCAGCAGTTACTTTCAGGAGGGTGGCTACACCTTC; CDR3: CASSYFQEGGYTF
size: .; D: .; J: TRBJ2-1; V: TRBV10-1; DNA: TGCGCCAGCAGTTCCCTGCCCGGGGATGAGCAGTTCTTC; CDR3: CASSSLPGDEQFF
size: .; D: .; J: TRBJ1-4; V: TRBV6-1; DNA: TGTGCCAGCAGTGAAGGGGACACGACTAATGAAAAACTGTTTTTT; CDR3: CASSEGDTTNEKLFF
size: once; D: .; J: TRBJ1-6; V: TRBV4-1; DNA: TGCGCCAGCAGCCAAGTCCTGGCCAGGGCCCCATCACCCCTCCACTTT; CDR3: CASSQVLARAPSPLHF
size: .; D: TRBD1; J: TRBJ2-2; V: TRBV5-1; DNA: TGCGCCAGCAGCCTGAGAGTACAGGGGGAAATAGCCGGGGAGCTGTTTTTT; CDR3: CASSLRVQGEIAGELFF